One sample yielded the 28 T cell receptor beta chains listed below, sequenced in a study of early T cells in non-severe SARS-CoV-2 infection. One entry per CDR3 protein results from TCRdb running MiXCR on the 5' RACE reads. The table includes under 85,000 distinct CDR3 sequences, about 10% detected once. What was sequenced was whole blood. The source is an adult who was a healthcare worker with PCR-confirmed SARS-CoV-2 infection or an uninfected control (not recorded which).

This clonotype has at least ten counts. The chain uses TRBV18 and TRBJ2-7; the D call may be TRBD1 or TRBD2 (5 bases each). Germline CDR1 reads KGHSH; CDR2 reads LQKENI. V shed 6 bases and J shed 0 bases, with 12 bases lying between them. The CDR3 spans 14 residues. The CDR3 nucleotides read TGTGCCAGCTCTCGCAGGGACCCCTCCTACGAGCAGTACTTC. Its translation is CASSRRDPSYEQYF.

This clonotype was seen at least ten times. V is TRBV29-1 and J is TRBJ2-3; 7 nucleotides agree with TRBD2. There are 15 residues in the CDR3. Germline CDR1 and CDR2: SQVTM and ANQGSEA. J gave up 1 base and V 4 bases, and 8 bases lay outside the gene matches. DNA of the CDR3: TGCAGCGTTGTCCTAGCGGCAAAAGGCACAGATACGCAGTATTTT. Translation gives CSVVLAAKGTDTQYF.

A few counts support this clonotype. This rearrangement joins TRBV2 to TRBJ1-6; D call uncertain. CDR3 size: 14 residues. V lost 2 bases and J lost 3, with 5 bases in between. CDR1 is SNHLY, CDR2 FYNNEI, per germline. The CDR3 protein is CASSERYYNSPLHF. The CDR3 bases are TGTGCCAGCAGTGAACGGTACTATAATTCACCCCTCCACTTT.

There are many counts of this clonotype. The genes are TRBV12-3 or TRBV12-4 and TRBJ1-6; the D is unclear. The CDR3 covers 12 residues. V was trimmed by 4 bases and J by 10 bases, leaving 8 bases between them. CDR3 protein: CASSSRRSPLHF. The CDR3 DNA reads TGTGCCAGCAGTTCCCGCCGGTCACCCCTCCACTTT.

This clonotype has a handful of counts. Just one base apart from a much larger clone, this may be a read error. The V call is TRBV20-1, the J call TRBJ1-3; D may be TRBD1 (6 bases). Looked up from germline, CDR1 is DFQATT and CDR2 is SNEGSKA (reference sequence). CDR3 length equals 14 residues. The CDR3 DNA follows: TGCAGTGCTGGGGACATTAGCTCTGAAAACACCATATATTTT. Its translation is CSAGDISSENTIYF.

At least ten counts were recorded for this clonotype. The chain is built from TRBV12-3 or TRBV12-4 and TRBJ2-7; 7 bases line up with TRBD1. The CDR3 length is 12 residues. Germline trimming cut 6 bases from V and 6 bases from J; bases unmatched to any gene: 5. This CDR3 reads CASSPDRAEQYF. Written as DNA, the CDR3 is TGTGCCAGCAGCCCAGACAGGGCCGAGCAGTACTTC.

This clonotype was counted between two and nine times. In DNA, the CDR3 is TGTGCCAGCAGCCTCCGTAGGGGGGGGCTCACAGATACGCAGTATTTT. Its protein product is CASSLRRGGLTDTQYF. This chain joins TRBV7-2 and TRBJ2-3, with D tentatively TRBD2 (7 bases). Germline assignment: CDR1 SGHTA and CDR2 FQGNSA. Trimming shortened V by 5 bases and J by 2 bases, and 17 bases separated the two germline ends. The CDR3 runs 16 residues.

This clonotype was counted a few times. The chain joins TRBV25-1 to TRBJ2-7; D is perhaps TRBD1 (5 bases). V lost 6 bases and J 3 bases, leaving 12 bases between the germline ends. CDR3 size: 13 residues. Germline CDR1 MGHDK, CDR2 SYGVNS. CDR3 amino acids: CASRGVGVYEQYF. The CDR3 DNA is TGTGCCAGCAGAGGGGTCGGAGTCTACGAGCAGTACTTC.

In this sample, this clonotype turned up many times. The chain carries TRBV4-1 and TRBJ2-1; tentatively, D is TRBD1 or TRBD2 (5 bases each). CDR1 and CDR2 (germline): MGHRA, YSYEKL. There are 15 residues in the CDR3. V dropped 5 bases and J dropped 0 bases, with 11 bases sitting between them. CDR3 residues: CASSSLGVSYNEQFF. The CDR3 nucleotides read TGCGCCAGCAGCAGCCTGGGGGTCTCCTACAATGAGCAGTTCTTC.

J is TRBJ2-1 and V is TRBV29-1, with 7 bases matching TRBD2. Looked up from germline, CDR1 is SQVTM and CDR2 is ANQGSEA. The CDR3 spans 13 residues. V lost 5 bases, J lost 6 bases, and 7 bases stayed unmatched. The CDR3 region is CSVKRGTGNEQFF. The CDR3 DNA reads TGCAGCGTTAAGCGGGGAACCGGCAATGAGCAGTTCTTC.

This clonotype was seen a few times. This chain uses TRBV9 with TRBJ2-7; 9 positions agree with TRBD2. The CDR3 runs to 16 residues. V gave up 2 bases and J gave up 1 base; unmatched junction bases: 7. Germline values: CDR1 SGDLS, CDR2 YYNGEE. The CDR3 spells CASSVGGRAGSYEQYF. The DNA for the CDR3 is TGTGCCAGCAGCGTCGGCGGGAGGGCCGGTTCCTACGAGCAGTACTTC.

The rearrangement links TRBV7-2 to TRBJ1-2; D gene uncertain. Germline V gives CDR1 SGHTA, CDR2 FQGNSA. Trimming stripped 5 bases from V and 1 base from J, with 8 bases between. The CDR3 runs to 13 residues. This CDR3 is CASSPGLNYGYTF. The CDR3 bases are TGTGCCAGCAGCCCAGGACTTAACTATGGCTACACCTTC.

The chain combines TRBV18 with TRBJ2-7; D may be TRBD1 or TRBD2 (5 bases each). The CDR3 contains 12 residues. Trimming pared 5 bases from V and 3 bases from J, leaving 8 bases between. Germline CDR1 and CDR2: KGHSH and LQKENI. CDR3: CASSIGGYEQYF. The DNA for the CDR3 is TGTGCCAGCTCAATTGGGGGCTACGAGCAGTACTTC.

The CDR3: CASSRTGHSNQPQHF. CDR3 DNA: TGTGCCAGCAGCCGGACAGGGCACAGCAATCAGCCCCAGCATTTT. The chain couples TRBV6-2 or TRBV6-3 to TRBJ1-5; TRBD1 agrees at 8 bases. This CDR3 comprises 15 residues. V gave up 6 bases and J gave up 1 base; unmatched junction bases: 5. From germline, CDR1 is MNHEY and CDR2 SVGEGT.

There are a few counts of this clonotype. The CDR3, as DNA: TGTGCCAGCAGCTTAAAAGACAGTCATACGCAGTATTTT. Translating it yields CASSLKDSHTQYF. The chain recombines TRBV7-3 with TRBJ2-3, with D possibly matching TRBD1 (5 bases). The germline CDR1 and CDR2 sequences are SGHTA and FQGTGA. V lost 1 base and J lost 7, with 9 bases in between. This CDR3 region has 13 residues.

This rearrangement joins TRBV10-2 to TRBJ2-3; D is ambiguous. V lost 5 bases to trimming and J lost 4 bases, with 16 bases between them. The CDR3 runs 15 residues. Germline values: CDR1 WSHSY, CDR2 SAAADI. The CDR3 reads CASSKDHNGADTQYF. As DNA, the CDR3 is TGCGCCAGCAGTAAGGACCACAATGGGGCAGATACGCAGTATTTT.

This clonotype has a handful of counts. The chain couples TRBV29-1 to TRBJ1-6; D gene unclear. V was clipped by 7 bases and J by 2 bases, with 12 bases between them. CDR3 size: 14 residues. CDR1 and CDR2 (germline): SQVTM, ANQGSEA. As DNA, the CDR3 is TGCAGCGGGGGAGAGCCAACCTATAATTCACCCCTCCACTTT. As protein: CSGGEPTYNSPLHF.

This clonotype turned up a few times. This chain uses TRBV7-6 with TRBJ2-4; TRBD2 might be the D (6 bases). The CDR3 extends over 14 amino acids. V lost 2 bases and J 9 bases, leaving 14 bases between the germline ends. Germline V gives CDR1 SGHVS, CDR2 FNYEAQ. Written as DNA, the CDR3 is TGTGCCAGCAGCTTACGGGGGTTTACGTCCATTCAGTACTTC. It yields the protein CASSLRGFTSIQYF.

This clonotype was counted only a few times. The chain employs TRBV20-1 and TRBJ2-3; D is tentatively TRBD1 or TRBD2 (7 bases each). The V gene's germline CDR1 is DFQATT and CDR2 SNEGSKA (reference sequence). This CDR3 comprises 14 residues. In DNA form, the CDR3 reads TGCATTCCAGGGGGACTATCGCCTCAGGAGGTGCAGTATTTT. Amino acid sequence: CIPGGLSPQEVQYF.

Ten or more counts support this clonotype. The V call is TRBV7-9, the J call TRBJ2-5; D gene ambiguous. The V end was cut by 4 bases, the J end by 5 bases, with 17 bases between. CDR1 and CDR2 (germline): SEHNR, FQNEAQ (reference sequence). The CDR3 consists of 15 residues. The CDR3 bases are TGTGCCAGCAGCTACCCTGGCAGGCTTAGGGAGACCCAGTACTTC. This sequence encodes CASSYPGRLRETQYF.

The CDR3 region is CASRLTGVFGYTF. CDR3 DNA sequence: TGTGCCAGCAGACTCACAGGGGTTTTTGGCTACACCTTC. This chain joins TRBV12-3 or TRBV12-4 and TRBJ1-2, with 7 bases that match TRBD1. This CDR3 is 13 amino acids long. Trimming at V came to 6 bases and at J to 7 bases, leaving 8 bases not matched to a gene.

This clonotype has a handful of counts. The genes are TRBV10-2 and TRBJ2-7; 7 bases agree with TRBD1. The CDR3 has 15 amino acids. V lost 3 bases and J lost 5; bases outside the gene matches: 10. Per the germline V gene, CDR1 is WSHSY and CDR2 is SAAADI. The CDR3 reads CASSDIKGAQDEQYF. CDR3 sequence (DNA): TGCGCCAGCAGTGATATAAAGGGGGCGCAGGACGAGCAGTACTTC.

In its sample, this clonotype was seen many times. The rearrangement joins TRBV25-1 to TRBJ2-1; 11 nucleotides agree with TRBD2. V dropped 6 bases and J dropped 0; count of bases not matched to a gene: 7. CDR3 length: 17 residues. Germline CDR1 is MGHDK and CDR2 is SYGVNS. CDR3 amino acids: CASREATSGSSYNEQFF. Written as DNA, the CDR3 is TGTGCCAGCAGGGAAGCCACTAGCGGGAGCTCCTACAATGAGCAGTTCTTC.

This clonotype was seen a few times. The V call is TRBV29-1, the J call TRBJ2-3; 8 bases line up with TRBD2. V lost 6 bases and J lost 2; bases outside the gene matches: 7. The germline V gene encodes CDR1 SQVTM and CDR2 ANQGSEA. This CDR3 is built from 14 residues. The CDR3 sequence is CSVGAGVVTDTQYF. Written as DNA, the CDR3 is TGCAGCGTGGGAGCGGGGGTGGTCACAGATACGCAGTATTTT.

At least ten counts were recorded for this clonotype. DNA of the CDR3: TGCGCCAGCAGCCAAGAGCGACGTTTCGGGGGCTTAGCCAAAAACATTCAGTACTTC. Its translation is CASSQERRFGGLAKNIQYF. This sequence joins TRBV4-3 and TRBJ2-4; D could derive from TRBD1 or TRBD2 (6 bases each). V was pared by 0 bases and J by 0 bases, with 18 bases between. Germline V gene sequence: CDR1 LGHNA, CDR2 YSLEER. The CDR3 totals 19 residues.

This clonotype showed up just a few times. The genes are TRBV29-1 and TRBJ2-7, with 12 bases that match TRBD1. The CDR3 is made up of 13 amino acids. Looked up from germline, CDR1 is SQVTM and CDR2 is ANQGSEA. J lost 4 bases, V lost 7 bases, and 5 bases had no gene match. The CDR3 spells CSAGDRGLYEQYF. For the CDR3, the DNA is TGCAGCGCAGGGGACAGGGGGCTTTACGAGCAGTACTTC.

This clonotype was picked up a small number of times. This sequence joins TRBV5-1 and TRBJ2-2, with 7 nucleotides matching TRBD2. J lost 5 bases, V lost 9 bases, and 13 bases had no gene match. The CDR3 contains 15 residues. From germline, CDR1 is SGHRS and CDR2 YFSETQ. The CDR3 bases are TGCGCCACGTGCCCCTCGGGACTACAGACCGGGGAGCTGTTTTTT. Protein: CATCPSGLQTGELFF.

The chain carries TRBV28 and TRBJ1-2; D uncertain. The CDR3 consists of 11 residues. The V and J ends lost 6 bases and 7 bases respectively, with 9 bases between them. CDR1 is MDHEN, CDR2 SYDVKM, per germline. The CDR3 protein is CASSAKPGYTF. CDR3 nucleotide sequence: TGTGCCAGCAGCGCAAAACCTGGCTACACCTTC.